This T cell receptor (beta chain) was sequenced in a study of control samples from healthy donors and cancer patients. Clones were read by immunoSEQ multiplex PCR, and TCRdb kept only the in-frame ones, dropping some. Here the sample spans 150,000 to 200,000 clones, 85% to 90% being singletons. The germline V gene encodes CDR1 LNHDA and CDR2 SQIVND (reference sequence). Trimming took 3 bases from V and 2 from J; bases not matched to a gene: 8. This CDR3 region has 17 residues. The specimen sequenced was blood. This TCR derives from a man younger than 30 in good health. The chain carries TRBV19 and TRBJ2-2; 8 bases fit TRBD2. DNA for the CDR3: TGTGCCAGTAGTATCTTGCGGGGGGCCCTAAACACCGGGGAGCTGTTTTTT. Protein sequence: CASSILRGALNTGELFF.